This TCR beta chain was found in a study of technical replicates of blood from a handful of donors. Profiling relied on immunoSEQ multiplex PCR, and the TCRdb table lists in-frame clones only, not all of them. The sample consists of tens of thousands of clones, around 93% of them appearing once. Sequencing was performed on T cells isolated from PBMCs. The receptor's source is a human donor in good health.

The CDR3 sequence: CASSLGTVNEKLFF. For the CDR3, the DNA is TGTGCCAGCAGCTTAGGGACAGTGAATGAAAAACTGTTTTTT. The V and J genes are TRBV7-8 and TRBJ1-4; weak D call: TRBD1 (6 bases). This CDR3 has 14 amino acids. CDR1 SGHVS and CDR2 FQNEAQ come from the germline V gene. The V gene lost 1 base and the J gene lost 5 bases, with 8 bases spanning the gap.